The clone carrying this T cell receptor beta chain was seen a few times. The data belong to a study of blood T cell repertoires in COVID-19. Whole-study context: Samples representing acute and convalescent COVID-19 were sourced from the United States, Italy and Spain. The cDNA or gDNA used as material had been derived from T cells, B-cell-depleted T cells, or PBMCs.

Everyone who took part was about 18 to 90 years old, and they came from 24 US areas. Original processing methods: Amplification of reference gene primers was used by the study to estimate nucleated cell counts. Method: immunoSEQ multiplex PCR; TCRdb's copy keeps in-frame clones and lacks some. V and J calls and clone size are given by that table; D and trimming were obtained from the DNA. Here the sample spans around 140,000 clones, approximately 78% being singletons. The origin of this receptor is a woman aged 50 to 60 who had recovered from COVID-19. The source material was PBMCs or T cells enriched from blood (not recorded which).

DNA of the CDR3: TGTGCCAGCACCCCGTCTCTGGGGCAGTTTAACTATGGCTACACCTTC. Encoded protein: CASTPSLGQFNYGYTF. The V gene is TRBV7-2, the J gene TRBJ1-2; D is perhaps TRBD1 (5 bases). Trimming took off 7 bases at V and 1 base at J, with 19 bases between the two ends. Germline CDR1 reads SGHTA; CDR2 reads FQGNSA. This CDR3 is built from 16 residues.